This is a list of T cell receptor beta chains from one sample in a study of TIL therapy for anti-PD-1-resistant metastatic lung cancer. Clones were sequenced by immunoSEQ multiplex PCR, and TCRdb holds only the in-frame ones, with some missing. The table lists around 55,000 clones, 81% of them singletons. This specimen was blood, taken at baseline. These receptors were obtained from a person aged 25 to 85 with non-small cell lung cancer. The CDR3 runs from the conserved cysteine through the conserved F or W. A D gene is named only where the DNA matches it firmly. The size entry is marked missing in some rows and otherwise reads once, few, many or a size class.

J gene	V gene	clone size	D gene	CDR3 DNA	CDR3 protein
TRBJ2-1	TRBV7-9	few	.	TGTGCCAGCAGCGGGGACACTCACTACAATGAGCAGTTCTTC	CASSGDTHYNEQFF
TRBJ2-7	TRBV19	once	.	TGTGCCACCAGACCTTTAGGGGGAACCTACGAGCAGTACTTC	CATRPLGGTYEQYF
TRBJ2-1	TRBV6-5	.	.	TGTGCCAGCAGCCCGGACAGCGGTGGGTACAATGAGCAGTTCTTC	CASSPDSGGYNEQFF
TRBJ2-7	TRBV3-1/TRBV3-2	.	.	TGTGCCAGCAGCCAAGACGGCTACGAGCAGTACTTC	CASSQDGYEQYF
TRBJ2-2	TRBV11-2	.	.	TGTGCCAGCACCCCACGAGTAAACACCGGGGAGCTGTTTTTT	CASTPRVNTGELFF
TRBJ2-5	TRBV3-1/TRBV3-2	.	.	TGTGCCAGCAGCCAAGTGGGGGAATCTGAGACCCAGTACTTC	CASSQVGESETQYF
TRBJ1-5	TRBV4-1	.	.	TGCGCCAGCAGCCAAGACCGTGGAGGGGGTAATCAGCCCCAGCATTTT	CASSQDRGGGNQPQHF
TRBJ2-7	TRBV29-1	.	.	TGCAGCGTTGAAGATCATGTACGGGCCTACGAGCAGTACTTC	CSVEDHVRAYEQYF
TRBJ1-3	TRBV2	.	.	TGTGCCAGCAGTGATAAGGGGCTATCTGGAAACACCATATATTTT	CASSDKGLSGNTIYF
TRBJ2-7	TRBV11-1	.	.	TGTGCCAGCAGCTTAGAGGGCGGGTCGGCCGAGCAGTACTTC	CASSLEGGSAEQYF
TRBJ1-2	TRBV19	.	.	TGTGCCAGTAGTACAATGGACAGCGATGGCTACACCTTC	CASSTMDSDGYTF
TRBJ1-4	TRBV5-1	.	.	TGCGCCAGCAGCTCGGTAGCAACTAATGAAAAACTGTTTTTT	CASSSVATNEKLFF
TRBJ2-7	TRBV6-2/TRBV6-3	.	.	TGTGCCAGCAGTTACTCGGTCTCTTGGCAGGGTGCCTACGAGCAGTACTTC	CASSYSVSWQGAYEQYF
TRBJ2-2	TRBV11-2	.	TRBD2	TGTGCCAGCAGCTTCGGACTAGCGGGATACACCGGGGAGCTGTTTTTT	CASSFGLAGYTGELFF
TRBJ2-7	TRBV5-1	.	TRBD2	TGCGCCAGCAGCTTGGACCAGTGGGGAGGGTACGAGCAGTACTTC	CASSLDQWGGYEQYF
TRBJ2-7	TRBV29-1	.	TRBD2	TGCAGCGTAACCACAACTAGCGGGAGGGCCTACGAGCAGTACTTC	CSVTTTSGRAYEQYF
TRBJ2-6	TRBV30	.	TRBD1	TGTGCCTGGAGTCCACGACAGGGTCTCCGTGGGGCCAACGTCCTGACTTTC	CAWSPRQGLRGANVLTF
TRBJ1-6	TRBV6-6	.	.	TGTGCCAGCAGTTACTCGTTGGGGGCGGATTCACCCCTCCACTTT	CASSYSLGADSPLHF
TRBJ2-7	TRBV6-5	.	.	TGTGCCAGCAGTTACTTCTACGAGCAGTACTTC	CASSYFYEQYF
TRBJ2-5	TRBV7-2	.	.	TGTGCCAGCAGCTTACCCCCGATCTACTCAGCGAGCCAAGAGACCCAGTACTTC	CASSLPPIYSASQETQYF
TRBJ1-6	TRBV7-6	.	.	TGTGCCAGCAGCCAACAGGGACTTAGAACTTCACCCCTCCACTTT	CASSQQGLRTSPLHF
TRBJ1-1	TRBV7-9	.	.	TGTGCCAGCACCGTGGGACAGAACACTGAAGCTTTCTTT	CASTVGQNTEAFF